The entry below describes one T cell receptor (beta chain). This clonotype was seen a handful of times. It lacks a known antigen. No quality values exist for individual bases; no much larger clone is one base distant. This entry is derived from a study of T cells generated in artificial thymic organoids listed by TCRdb under 2017. Some background on the complete study: The study compared the TCR alpha and beta CDR3 repertoires of CD8 single positive T cells derived from in vitro artificial thymic organoids against those of naive CD8 T cells from thymus and peripheral blood. Displayed repertoire sequencing data were described as representative of three independent experiments.

The paper as a whole reports these results and caveats: Physiological TCR clonotype diversity, comparable to that of thymic and blood naive CD8 T cells, was observed in organoid-derived CD8 single positive T cells.

Non-mobilized peripheral blood was obtained from healthy adult donors. Enrichment of primary CD8+ T cells was performed with magnetic beads using the Miltenyi CD8+ T cell Isolation Kit. Naive CD8 T cells from blood were sorted by FACS as CD3+TCRalphabeta+CD8+CD45RO-CCR7+ cells prior to RNA extraction. For each sample, total RNA was purified from about 40,000 to 200,000 sorted cells using the RNeasy Micro kit, and RNA quality was checked on an Agilent RNA 6000 Nano chip. TCRalpha and TCRbeta libraries were amplified in separate semi-nested PCR reactions using Advantage 2 and reverse primers located in the TRAC or TRBC constant regions. First-strand cDNA synthesis used between about 3.5 and 500 ng of total RNA. The TCR cDNA libraries were generated by 5'-RACE using the SMARTer PCR cDNA Synthesis kit, with a poly-dT primer driving first-strand synthesis. Each semi-nested reverse primer in the constant region carried a 5-nucleotide sample-specific barcode, and the resulting products were cleaned up with the Zymo DNA Clean and Concentrator-5 kit. Up to ten barcoded samples were pooled, ligated to Illumina adaptors and sequenced as 2 x 150 bp paired-end reads on an Illumina MiSeq. In the authors' own workflow: Demultiplexed reads were aligned using BLAT against a custom library containing all human TRAV, TRAJ, TRBV, TRBD and TRBJ combinations from IMGT. The best BLAT hits were picked using pslCDnaFilter (-maxAligns=1, -ignoreIntrons), and custom Perl scripts were used to calculate clonotype frequencies. TCRdb ran its own pipeline on the public reads, namely fastp trimming at Q25 and MiXCR clone calling, and kept in-frame beta chains. Each record represents a unique CDR3 protein, reported with the most common genes and DNA among its rows. TCRdb's processing, not the authors' own work, is the source of the V and J calls. In all, the sample holds 5,000 to 7,000 distinct CDR3 sequences, and approximately 30% of those were seen once. The ten largest clones capture approximately 2.4% of the sample.

Input material: naive CD8+ T cells from blood. The sample's cell subset or site label, decoded: CD3+TCRalphabeta+CD8SP T cells; for blood, CD45RO-CCR7+ naive CD8+ T cells. The TCR comes from a human donor who gave cord blood stem cells for thymic organoid culture, a cardiac surgery patient who gave postnatal thymus, or a blood donor (not recorded which).

The CDR3 protein sequence reads: CASRAPSASSYNEQFF. The nucleotides are TGTGCCAGCAGGGCTCCTAGCGCTAGCTCCTACAATGAGCAGTTCTTC. Rearrangement joined TRBV11-2 to TRBJ2-1, and possibly TRBD2, on 6 matching bases. The germline V gene encodes CDR1 SGHAT and CDR2 FQNNGV. Reading from cysteine to phenylalanine, the CDR3 counts 16 amino acids. Only CDR3 DNA is held: 48 bases, read in frame from base 1. V is cut by 6 bases and J by 0 bases, and the space between the germline ends is 15 bases.